A selection of T cell receptor beta chains follows, all from one sample in a study of shared clonotypes between healthy human individuals. Repertoires were generated with immunoSEQ multiplex PCR, while TCRdb's copy carries only in-frame clones and drops some. The table lists some 1.5 million clones, around 97% of them singletons. The sample was naive CD4+ T cells sorted from blood. The receptor set was obtained from a man aged 25-45 years in good health. CDR3s include the opening cysteine and the closing phenylalanine or tryptophan.

>TRBV27
CASSPSGGWGILYEQYF
>TRBV5-1
CASSLGPGETAEAFF
>TRBV5-1
CASSLAPEVYGYTF
>TRBV4-3
CASSQALSGSQETQYF
>TRBV9
CASSLGGATYEQYF
>TRBV5-4
CASSRYQIVNTEAFF
>TRBV5-1
CASSSLGEQYF
>TRBV29-1
CSVGQGGGQFF
>TRBV6-5
CASRFTTSNTGELFF
>TRBV19
CAKKDRPMNTEAFF
>TRBV4-2
CASSQSGTAGGLYEQYF
>TRBV9
CASSAMDRVGGYTF
>TRBV5-1
CASSPGGTGAYEQYF
>TRBV5-6
CASSLNSGSPRNEQFF
>TRBV5-4
CASSEGGWREQYF
>TRBV5-1
CASSPKDRAAKNIQYF
>TRBV11-2
CASSLGRGRGTEAFF
>TRBV5-5
CASSSEGANTEAFF
>TRBV29-1
CSVREAKNIQYF
>TRBV6-5
CASRKTNNYEQYF
>TRBV7-9
CASSSSGGVQPQHF
>TRBV27
CASTTSSLAGLAGKNEQFF
>TRBV7-8
CASSSGFPASSYEQYF
>TRBV6-6
CASSYGTAGTEAFF
>TRBV5-5
CASTSLAGAIGELFF
>TRBV28
CASSKPLSPAETQYF
>TRBV29-1
CSVGTDYEQYF
>TRBV2
CASIYRSGSYEQYF
>TRBV19
CASSVEWGRLSGELFF
>TRBV7-5
CANWPYWTGGQETQYF
>TRBV9
CASSVAPRLEDEQFF
>TRBV12-5
CVLSRAFLEQYF
>TRBV28
CASRPGDMTYEQYF
>TRBV6-6
CASSFSGSSYNEQFF
>TRBV5-1
CASSSDVAGELTDTQYF
>TRBV7-9
CASSHRGGYNEQFF
>TRBV7-8
CASSLIEELFF
>TRBV10-3
CAISVSGGTEAFF
>TRBV18
CASSTAVSGTNTGELFF
>TRBV28
CASTDLGRRGYTF